This TCR beta chain appears in the sequencing data of a study of shared clonotypes between healthy human individuals. The trim removed 5 bases at V and 4 bases at J, leaving 9 bases unmatched. The CDR3 covers 15 residues. Germline loops: CDR1 MDHEN, CDR2 SYDVKM. Measured with immunoSEQ multiplex PCR; TCRdb has only the in-frame clones, and not every one. The sample has 2,500,000 or so clones, about 92% seen once. In its sample, this clone was seen once. The sample carries other DNA sequences with the same CDR3. The receptor was isolated from a man aged 18 to 35 in good health. The chain combines TRBV28 with TRBJ2-7; 9 nucleotides line up with TRBD1. The sample taken for sequencing was naive CD4+ T cells sorted from blood. The subset here: CD45RA+ positively selected. In DNA, the CDR3 is TGTGCCAGCAGTGCACCGGGACAGGGTCGGTACGAGCAGTACTTC. This sequence encodes CASSAPGQGRYEQYF.